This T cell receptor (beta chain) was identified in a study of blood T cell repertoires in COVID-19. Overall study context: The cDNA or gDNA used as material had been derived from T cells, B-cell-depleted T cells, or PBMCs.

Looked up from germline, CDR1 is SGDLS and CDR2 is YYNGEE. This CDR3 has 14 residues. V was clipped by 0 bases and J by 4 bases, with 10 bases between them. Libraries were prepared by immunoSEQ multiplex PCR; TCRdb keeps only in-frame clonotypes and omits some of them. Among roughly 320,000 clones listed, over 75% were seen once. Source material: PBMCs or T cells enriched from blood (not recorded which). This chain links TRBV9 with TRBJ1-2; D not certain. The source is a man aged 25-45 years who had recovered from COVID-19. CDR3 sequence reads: CASSVGERGYGYTF. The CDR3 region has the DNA TGTGCCAGCAGCGTAGGCGAACGAGGCTATGGCTACACCTTC.